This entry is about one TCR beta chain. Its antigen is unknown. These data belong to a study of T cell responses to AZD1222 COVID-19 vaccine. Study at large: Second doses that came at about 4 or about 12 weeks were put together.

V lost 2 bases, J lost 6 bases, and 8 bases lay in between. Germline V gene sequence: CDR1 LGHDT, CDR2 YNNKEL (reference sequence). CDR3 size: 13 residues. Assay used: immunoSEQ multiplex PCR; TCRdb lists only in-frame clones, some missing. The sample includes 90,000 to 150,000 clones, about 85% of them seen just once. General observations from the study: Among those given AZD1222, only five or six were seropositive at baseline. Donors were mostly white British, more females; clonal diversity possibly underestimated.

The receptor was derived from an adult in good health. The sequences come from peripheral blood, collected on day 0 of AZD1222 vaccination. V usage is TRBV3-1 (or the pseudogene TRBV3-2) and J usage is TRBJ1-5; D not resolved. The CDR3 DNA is TGTGCCAGCAGCCAAACGGTGAGTCAGCCCCAGCATTTT. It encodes CASSQTVSQPQHF.